The present entry profiles one TCR beta chain with its context. Authors' processing steps: Estimates of nucleated cell counts were drawn from the amplification of reference gene primers. Sequenced by immunoSEQ multiplex PCR; TCRdb stores in-frame clones only, minus some. Clonal size and the V and J genes are those of that table, whereas D and trimming came from the DNA. Among some 97,000 clones listed, approximately 90% were seen once. The record originates from a study of blood T cell repertoires in COVID-19. Turning to the study itself: COVID-19 samples, acute and convalescent, were from the United States, Italy and Spain. T cells, B-cell-depleted T cells, or PBMCs supplied cDNA or gDNA.

Germline CDR1 reads SSHAT; CDR2 reads FNYEAQ (reference sequence). Trimming removed 4 bases from V and 7 bases from J; junction bases left unmatched: 11. This CDR3 is 16 amino acids long. Sequencing was done on a sample of peripheral blood. V gene TRBV7-7 combines with J gene TRBJ2-2; 8 positions agree with TRBD2. The receptor was isolated from a man over 45 with active COVID-19. CDR3 DNA: TGTGCCAGCAGCTCCGCCCGGGGACTAGTGGGCGGGGAGCTGTTTTTT. Its translation is CASSSARGLVGGELFF.